The 14 T cell receptor beta chains below all came from one sample that was sequenced in a study of patients and donors after allogeneic stem cell transplantation (dated by TCRdb to the early 2020s). Libraries were constructed by RT-PCR. The instrument was a NextSeq 550. The raw public data were reprocessed by TCRdb itself: fastp quality trimming at Q25, MiXCR clonotype calling, in-frame beta chains only. Rows matching on CDR3 protein sequence are summarized as one entry with the most common DNA and genes. For this sample there are roughly 940,000 distinct CDR3 sequences; about a sixth appear just once. The ten largest clones represent about 6% of the sample. The source material was blood, either unsorted or a sorted T cell fraction (not recorded which). These receptors all come from a human donor who was either an allogeneic HSCT recipient or a stem cell or donor lymphocyte infusion donor (not recorded which). It is not recorded whose cells these are; they may come from a transplant donor.

Ten or more counts support this clonotype. The gene calls are TRBV5-1 and TRBJ2-7, with unresolved D. The CDR3 covers 15 residues. The V gene lost 0 bases and the J gene lost 4 bases, with 14 bases spanning the gap. Per germline, CDR1 SGHRS and CDR2 YFSETQ. CDR3 nucleotides: TGCGCCAGCAGCTTGGATCTGAGCCAGGAGTACGAGCAGTACTTC. It specifies CASSLDLSQEYEQYF.

The chain links TRBV14 to TRBJ1-6; D is possibly TRBD1 (5 bases). V lost 0 bases and J lost 8, with 8 bases in between. CDR1 SGHDN and CDR2 FVKESK come from the germline V gene. The CDR3 runs to 14 residues. The CDR3 nucleotides are TGTGCCAGCAGCCAAGATCTGGGACATTCACCCCTCCACTTT. Translated, it gives CASSQDLGHSPLHF.

V is TRBV4-1 and J is TRBJ1-1, with 8 positions matching TRBD1. J gave up 5 bases and V 6 bases, and 5 bases lay outside the gene matches. Germline V CDR1 and CDR2: MGHRA, YSYEKL. The CDR3 has 13 amino acids. The CDR3: CASRHRGLTEAFF. CDR3 DNA: TGCGCCAGCAGACACAGGGGGTTGACTGAAGCTTTCTTT.

The J gene is TRBJ2-1, the V gene TRBV19; D unresolved. Germline V gene sequence: CDR1 LNHDA, CDR2 SQIVND (reference sequence). This CDR3 has 11 amino acids. V was trimmed by 3 bases and J by 10 bases, leaving 7 bases between them. In DNA, the CDR3 is TGTGCCAGTAGTATTGGTCTCGAGCAGTTCTTC. Translation gives CASSIGLEQFF.

There are a few counts of this clonotype. The CDR3 loop is CSARPALGQPQHF. The CDR3 nucleotides read TGCAGTGCTAGACCAGCACTGGGCCAGCCCCAGCATTTT. This chain joins TRBV20-1 and TRBJ1-5, with D uncertain. Germline-derived CDR1 and CDR2 are DFQATT and SNEGSKA (reference sequence). Trimming shortened V by 2 bases and J by 7 bases, and 12 bases separated the two germline ends. The CDR3 has 13 residues.

This clonotype was seen a few times. V and J are TRBV7-2 and TRBJ2-7; TRBD1 might be the D (5 bases). This CDR3 is 14 amino acids long. Trimming stripped 5 bases from V and 2 bases from J, with 13 bases between. In germline, CDR1 is SGHTA, CDR2 FQGNSA. Written as DNA, the CDR3 is TGTGCCAGCAGCGACCCGACAGAGACCTACGAGCAGTACTTC. This translates into CASSDPTETYEQYF.

The V gene is TRBV24-1, the J gene TRBJ2-3; TRBD1 agrees at 9 bases. V shed 4 bases, J shed 5 bases, and the junction held 6 bases outside the gene matches. Germline assignment: CDR1 KGHDR and CDR2 SFDVKD. CDR3 length: 15 amino acids. The CDR3 spells CATSEGQGPGDTQYF. In nucleotides, the CDR3 is TGTGCCACCAGTGAAGGACAGGGGCCTGGAGATACGCAGTATTTT.

This clonotype appeared a few times. The junction differs from germline at one of its ends, possibly a read error. The chain combines TRBV11-3 with TRBJ1-1; D not certain. This CDR3 contains 13 residues. Germline lookup yields CDR1 SGHNT and CDR2 YENEEA. The CDR3 protein is CASSIEMNTEAFF. The CDR3 DNA is TGTGCCAGCAGCATAGAAATGAACACTGAAGCTTTCTTT.

This clonotype was counted only a few times. The chain combines TRBV7-2 with TRBJ2-7; 8 bases map to TRBD2. Per germline, CDR1 SGHTA and CDR2 FQGNSA. V was pared by 3 bases and J by 0 bases, with 4 bases of the junction left unmatched. The CDR3 is 15 residues long. For the CDR3, the DNA is TGTGCCAGCAGCTTTGCGGGGGGTGCCTCCTACGAGCAGTACTTC. Its translation is CASSFAGGASYEQYF. Together with reference TRBV7-2 and TRBJ2-7, the CDR3 gives the full variable domain: GAGVSQSPSNKVTEKGKDVELRCDPISGHTALYWYRQSLGQGLEFLIYFQGNSAPDKSGLPSDRFSAERTGGSVSTLTIQRTQQEDSAVYLCASSFAGGASYEQYFGPGTRLTVT.

V usage is TRBV4-3 and J usage is TRBJ1-2; perhaps TRBD1 as D (6 bases). Germline values: CDR1 LGHNA, CDR2 YSLEER. CDR3 length: 15 amino acids. V shed 1 base and J shed 0 bases, with 9 bases lying between them. CDR3 amino acids: CASSQANRANYGYTF. CDR3 nucleotide sequence: TGCGCCAGCAGCCAAGCCAACAGGGCTAACTATGGCTACACCTTC.

The V call is TRBV4-2, the J call TRBJ2-7, with 9 bases lining up with TRBD2. The CDR3 sequence is 16 residues long. CDR1 and CDR2 from the germline V gene are LGHNA and YNFKEQ. Trimming took 4 bases from V and 1 from J; bases not matched to a gene: 8. The CDR3 region has the DNA TGTGCCAGCAGCCCTCCTAGCGGGGATTGGTCCTACGAGCAGTACTTC. It translates to CASSPPSGDWSYEQYF.

The sample holds a few counts of this clonotype. V gene TRBV20-1 combines with J gene TRBJ2-1, with 7 bases fitting TRBD2. Germline lookup yields CDR1 DFQATT and CDR2 SNEGSKA (reference sequence). V lost 1 base to trimming and J lost 8 bases; unmatched junction nucleotides: 8. The CDR3 is 14 amino acids. The CDR3 coding sequence is TGCAGTGCTAGAGTTGGGACTACCCTCGATGAGCAGTTCTTC. Translation: CSARVGTTLDEQFF.

This clonotype has more than one count but fewer than ten. The chain employs TRBV6-1 and TRBJ2-3; D is undetermined. Germline CDR1 is MNHNS and CDR2 is SASEGT. V lost 7 bases, J lost 0 bases, and 17 bases lay in between. CDR3 length: 16 amino acids. This CDR3 reads CASTHGVSSSTDTQYF. For the CDR3, the DNA is TGTGCCAGCACCCACGGCGTGAGTTCTAGCACAGATACGCAGTATTTT.

This chain connects TRBV7-9 to TRBJ1-2; D unresolved. The CDR3 spans 14 residues. The V end was cut by 1 base, the J end by 4 bases, with 10 bases between. Germline CDR1 and CDR2: SEHNR and FQNEAQ (reference sequence). This CDR3 is CASSLGRSTYGYTF. The CDR3 coding sequence is TGTGCCAGCAGCTTAGGCAGAAGCACCTATGGCTACACCTTC.